Presented here are 14 T cell receptor beta chains from one specimen sequenced in a study of control samples from healthy donors and cancer patients. Method: immunoSEQ multiplex PCR; TCRdb's copy keeps in-frame clones and lacks some. The data contain approximately 98,000 clones, approximately 84% of them singletons. The sample consisted of blood. These receptors were taken from a man in his late teens or twenties in good health.

The V and J genes are TRBV7-8 and TRBJ2-1; TRBD2 aligns across 13 bases. J was trimmed by 5 bases and V by 3 bases; bases with no gene match: 1. There are 15 residues in the CDR3. Germline assignment: CDR1 SGHVS and CDR2 FQNEAQ. The CDR3: CASSFGTSGDNEQFF. CDR3 in DNA: TGTGCCAGCAGCTTTGGGACTAGCGGGGACAATGAGCAGTTCTTC.

The gene calls are TRBV18 and TRBJ2-3, with D maybe TRBD2 (6 bases). Germline CDR1 KGHSH, CDR2 LQKENI. The CDR3 has 14 amino acids. With 2 bases removed from V and 1 base from J, the gap between germline ends came to 7 bases. DNA of the CDR3: TGTGCCAGCTCACCAACGGGGGGCACAGATACGCAGTATTTT. It yields the protein CASSPTGGTDTQYF. The full variable domain, its missing parts supplied by reference TRBV18 and TRBJ2-3, is NAGVMQNPRHLVRRRGQEARLRCSPMKGHSHVYWYRQLPEEGLKFMVYLQKENIIDESGMPKERFSAEFPKEGPSILRIQQVVRGDSAAYFCASSPTGGTDTQYFGPGTRLTVL.

The count of this clone is one. The chain couples TRBV6-5 to TRBJ1-6, with D tentatively TRBD1 (5 bases). Germline CDR1 and CDR2: MNHEY and SVGAGI. The CDR3 is made up of 14 amino acids. The V end was cut by 2 bases, the J end by 5 bases, with 7 bases between. CDR3 nucleotides: TGTGCCAGCAGTTACCGCAGGGATAATTCACCCCTCCACTTT. It yields the protein CASSYRRDNSPLHF.

CDR3 nucleotide sequence: TGTGCCAGCTCACCACGCGAGATTCAAGAGACCCAGTACTTC. It specifies CASSPREIQETQYF. The chain has TRBV18 and TRBJ2-5, with D unclear. CDR1 is KGHSH, CDR2 LQKENI, per germline. V lost 1 base to trimming and J lost 2 bases, with 8 bases between them. The CDR3 has 14 amino acids. The entire variable domain, with the rest obtained from reference TRBV18 and TRBJ2-5, is as follows: NAGVMQNPRHLVRRRGQEARLRCSPMKGHSHVYWYRQLPEEGLKFMVYLQKENIIDESGMPKERFSAEFPKEGPSILRIQQVVRGDSAAYFCASSPREIQETQYFGPGTRLLVL.

The chain recombines TRBV18 with TRBJ2-5; possibly TRBD2 for D (5 bases). Trimming removed 2 bases at V and 4 bases at J, with 8 bases between. This CDR3 has 13 amino acids. The germline V gene encodes CDR1 KGHSH and CDR2 LQKENI. The CDR3 protein is CASSPGRGETQYF. The CDR3 DNA follows: TGTGCCAGCTCACCAGGGAGAGGAGAGACCCAGTACTTC.

The sample holds one count of this clone. The chain links TRBV15 to TRBJ1-2, with 7 bases lining up with TRBD1. Germline V gives CDR1 LNHNV, CDR2 YYDKDF (reference sequence). CDR3 size: 14 residues. V gave up 6 bases and J gave up 4 bases; unmatched junction bases: 8. The chain's CDR3 is CATRRQGLPYGYTF. The CDR3 nucleotides are TGTGCCACCAGGAGACAGGGACTACCCTATGGCTACACCTTC.

The V call is TRBV18, the J call TRBJ1-1; D is possibly TRBD1 (5 bases). This CDR3 has 13 amino acids. V was pared by 4 bases and J by 0 bases, with 6 bases between. From germline, CDR1 is KGHSH and CDR2 LQKENI. This CDR3 is CASSRQLNTEAFF. The CDR3 DNA follows: TGTGCCAGCTCACGACAGTTGAACACTGAAGCTTTCTTT.

This rearrangement joins TRBV7-9 to TRBJ2-5, with D perhaps matching TRBD1 (6 bases). Between the trimmed V and J ends, which lost 4 bases and 4 bases, there was a span of 13 bases. The CDR3 has 14 residues. CDR1 and CDR2 (germline): SEHNR, FQNEAQ (reference sequence). The CDR3 DNA sequence: TGTGCCAGCAGCTCCGGGTACAGGGTAGAGACCCAGTACTTC. Protein: CASSSGYRVETQYF.

The rearrangement links TRBV5-1 to TRBJ2-2, with a tentative D call TRBD1 (8 bases). CDR1 and CDR2 (germline): SGHRS, YFSETQ. The CDR3 is 17 residues long. V shed 4 bases and J shed 4 bases, with 20 bases lying between them. The CDR3 loop is CASSPLMNRGGTGELFF. The CDR3 bases are TGCGCCAGCAGCCCCCTGATGAACAGGGGGGGCACCGGGGAGCTGTTTTTT.

V is TRBV2 and J is TRBJ2-3; 12 bases are shared with TRBD2. This CDR3 has 16 amino acids. V lost 6 bases, J lost 5 bases, and 9 bases stayed unmatched. CDR1 and CDR2 (germline): SNHLY, FYNNEI. As DNA, the CDR3 is TGTGCCAGCAGCCTTCGGGCTAGCGGGGGGGGAGATACGCAGTATTTT. This sequence encodes CASSLRASGGGDTQYF.

This chain connects TRBV28 to TRBJ1-3, with unresolved D. Per the germline V gene, CDR1 is MDHEN and CDR2 is SYDVKM. With 6 bases removed from V and 0 bases from J, the gap between germline ends came to 12 bases. The CDR3 is 15 residues long. DNA of the CDR3: TGTGCCAGCAGATTGTCCCAGGTCTCTGGAAACACCATATATTTT. It yields the protein CASRLSQVSGNTIYF. Full variable domain (rest looked up from reference TRBV28 and TRBJ1-3): DVKVTQSSRYLVKRTGEKVFLECVQDMDHENMFWYRQDPGLGLRLIYFSYDVKMKEKGDIPEGYSVSREKKERFSLILESASTNQTSMYLCASRLSQVSGNTIYFGEGSWLTVV.

This rearrangement joins TRBV11-2 to TRBJ2-7, with D perhaps matching TRBD2 (5 bases). The V end was cut by 5 bases, the J end by 3 bases, with 11 bases between. Germline CDR1 is SGHAT and CDR2 is FQNNGV. CDR3 length: 13 amino acids. The CDR3 is CASSLGLNYEQYF. CDR3 DNA sequence: TGTGCCAGCAGCCTCGGACTCAACTACGAGCAGTACTTC.

This clone was picked up one time. The chain is built from TRBV9 and TRBJ2-3, with 9 bases matching TRBD1. The CDR3 is 15 amino acids. Trimming at V came to 3 bases and at J to 5 bases, leaving 7 bases not matched to a gene. Germline CDR1 SGDLS, CDR2 YYNGEE. The CDR3 DNA sequence: TGTGCCAGCAGCGCACAGGGGGCGCGATTAGATACGCAGTATTTT. Residues: CASSAQGARLDTQYF.

The chain uses TRBV7-9 and TRBJ2-7; no definite D call. Trimming pared 3 bases from V and 3 bases from J, leaving 6 bases between. The V gene's germline CDR1 is SEHNR and CDR2 FQNEAQ (reference sequence). This CDR3 comprises 12 residues. CDR3 nucleotides: TGTGCCAGCAGCTTTCTAGACTACGAGCAGTACGTC. This sequence encodes CASSFLDYEQYV.